This T cell receptor beta chain was profiled in a study of T-cell reconstitution after alpha-beta-depleted transplantation in children. Trimming removed 3 bases from V and 1 base from J, with 7 bases in between. The CDR3 extends over 14 amino acids. Library preparation (for TCRbeta) was performed with unique molecular identifiers. Each CDR3 protein gets one entry after TCRdb re-called the PCR reads with MiXCR. The table has about 400,000 distinct CDR3 sequences, roughly 22% seen once; the top ten hold approximately 3.9%. The rearrangement uses TRBV12-3 or TRBV12-4 and TRBJ1-5; D gene uncertain. The origin of this receptor is a human donor who donated a stem cell graft to a child with acute myeloid leukemia. This sample comprised PBMCs from the stem cell graft donor, obtained from the stem cell graft. In nucleotides, the CDR3 is TGTGCCAGCAGTTTTGGTGGGAGCAATCAGCCCCAGCATTTT. It is translated as CASSFGGSNQPQHF.